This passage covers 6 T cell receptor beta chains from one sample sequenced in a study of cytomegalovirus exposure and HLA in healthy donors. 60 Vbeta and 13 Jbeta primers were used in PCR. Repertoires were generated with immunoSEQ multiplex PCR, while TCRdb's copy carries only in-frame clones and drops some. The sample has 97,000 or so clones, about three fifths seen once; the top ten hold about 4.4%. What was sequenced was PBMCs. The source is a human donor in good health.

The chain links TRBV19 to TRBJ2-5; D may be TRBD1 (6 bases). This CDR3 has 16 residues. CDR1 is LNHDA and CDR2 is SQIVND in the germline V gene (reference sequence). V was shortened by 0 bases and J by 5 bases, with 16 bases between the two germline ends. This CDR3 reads CASSIDVDRYEETQYF. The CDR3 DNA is TGTGCCAGTAGTATAGATGTGGACAGATACGAGGAGACCCAGTACTTC.

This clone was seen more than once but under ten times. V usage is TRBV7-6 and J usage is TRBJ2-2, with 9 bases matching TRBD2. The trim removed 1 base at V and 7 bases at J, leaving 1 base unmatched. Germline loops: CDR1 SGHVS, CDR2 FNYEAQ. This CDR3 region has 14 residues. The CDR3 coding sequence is TGTGCCAGCAGCTTAGAGACTAGCGGCGGGGAGCTGTTTTTT. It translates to CASSLETSGGELFF.

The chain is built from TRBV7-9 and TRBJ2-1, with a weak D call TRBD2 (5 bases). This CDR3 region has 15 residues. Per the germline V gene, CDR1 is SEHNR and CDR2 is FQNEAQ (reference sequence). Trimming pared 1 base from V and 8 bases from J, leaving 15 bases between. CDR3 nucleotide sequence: TGTGCCAGCAGCTTAGGTACGGGGTTGCAAGATGAGCAGTTCTTC. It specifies CASSLGTGLQDEQFF. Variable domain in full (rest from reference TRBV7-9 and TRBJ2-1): DTGVSQNPRHKITKRGQNVTFRCDPISEHNRLYWYRQTLGQGPEFLTYFQNEAQLEKSRLLSDRFSAERPKGSFSTLEIQRTEQGDSAMYLCASSLGTGLQDEQFFGPGTRLTVL.

The CDR3 region has the DNA TGTGCTAGTGGTTTGTGGGAGACGCAACCTCAAAACATTCAGTACTTC. Its protein is CASGLWETQPQNIQYF. The chain couples TRBV12-5 to TRBJ2-4, with D possibly TRBD2 on 5 matching bases. Trimming removed 2 bases at V and 5 bases at J, with 16 bases between. CDR3 size: 16 residues. Germline CDR1 and CDR2: LGHNT and FRNRAP.

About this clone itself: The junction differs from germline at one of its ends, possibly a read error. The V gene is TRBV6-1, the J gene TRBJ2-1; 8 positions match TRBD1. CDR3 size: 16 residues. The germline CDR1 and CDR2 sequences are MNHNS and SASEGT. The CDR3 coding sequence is TGTGCCAGCAGTGAAGACAGGGGGGTGGTCTACGATGAGCAGTTCTTC. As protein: CASSEDRGVVYDEQFF.

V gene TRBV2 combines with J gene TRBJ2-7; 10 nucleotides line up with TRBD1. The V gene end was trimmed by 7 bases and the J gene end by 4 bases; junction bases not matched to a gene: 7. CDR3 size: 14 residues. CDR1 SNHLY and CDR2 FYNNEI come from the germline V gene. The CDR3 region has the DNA TGTGCCAGCAACACGGACAGGGGGAGTTACGAGCAGTACTTC. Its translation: CASNTDRGSYEQYF.